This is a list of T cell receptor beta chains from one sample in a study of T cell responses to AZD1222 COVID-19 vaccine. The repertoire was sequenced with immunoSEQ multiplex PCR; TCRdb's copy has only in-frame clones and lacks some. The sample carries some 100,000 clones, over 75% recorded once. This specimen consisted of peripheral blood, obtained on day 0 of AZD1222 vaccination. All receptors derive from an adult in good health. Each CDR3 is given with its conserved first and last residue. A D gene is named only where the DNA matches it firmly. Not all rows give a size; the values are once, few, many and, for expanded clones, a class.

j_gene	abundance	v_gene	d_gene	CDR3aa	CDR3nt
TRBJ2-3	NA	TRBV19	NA	CASTYARGRADTQYF	TGTGCCAGTACCTATGCCCGGGGGCGCGCAGATACGCAGTATTTT
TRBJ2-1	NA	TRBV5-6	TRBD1	CASSSTGGYNEQFF	TGTGCCAGCAGCTCGACAGGGGGGTACAATGAGCAGTTCTTC
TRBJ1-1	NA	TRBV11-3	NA	CASSLEGWGVANTEAFF	TGTGCCAGCAGCCTAGAAGGGTGGGGGGTCGCGAACACTGAAGCTTTCTTT
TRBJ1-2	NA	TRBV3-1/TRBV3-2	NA	CASSQEGLFGYTF	TGTGCCAGCAGCCAAGAAGGACTTTTTGGCTACACCTTC
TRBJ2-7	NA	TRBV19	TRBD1	CASRGTGRSYEQYF	TGTGCCAGTAGGGGGACAGGGCGGTCCTACGAGCAGTACTTC
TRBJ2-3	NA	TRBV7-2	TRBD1	CASSLEGQGVGRGTQYF	TGTGCCAGCAGCTTAGAGGGACAGGGGGTCGGCAGGGGTACGCAGTATTTT
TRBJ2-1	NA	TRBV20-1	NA	CSARDNEQFF	TGCAGTGCTAGGGACAATGAGCAGTTCTTC
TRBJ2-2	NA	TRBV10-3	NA	CAISESGRTNTGELFF	TGTGCCATCAGTGAGTCTGGTAGGACGAACACCGGGGAGCTGTTTTTT
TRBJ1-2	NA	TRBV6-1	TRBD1	CASSTGTELGYTF	TGTGCCAGCAGTACTGGGACAGAGCTTGGCTACACCTTC
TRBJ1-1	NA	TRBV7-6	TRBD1	CASSLGRQGAGTEAFF	TGTGCCAGCAGCTTAGGTAGGCAGGGGGCAGGCACTGAAGCTTTCTTT
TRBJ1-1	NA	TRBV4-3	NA	CASSQNVWRQNTEAFF	TGCGCCAGCAGCCAAAATGTCTGGAGACAGAACACTGAAGCTTTCTTT
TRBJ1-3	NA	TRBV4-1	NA	CASSLNSGNTIYF	TGCGCCAGCAGCCTGAACTCTGGAAACACCATATATTTT
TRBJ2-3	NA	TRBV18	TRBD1	CASSPLGTVSLTDTQYF	TGTGCCAGCTCACCGCTAGGGACAGTTAGTTTGACAGATACGCAGTATTTT
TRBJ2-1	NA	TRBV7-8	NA	CASSRISYNEQFF	TGTGCCAGCAGCCGCATTTCCTACAATGAGCAGTTCTTC
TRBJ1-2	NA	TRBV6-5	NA	CASSYDSSYGYTF	TGTGCCAGCAGTTACGACAGTTCCTATGGCTACACCTTC
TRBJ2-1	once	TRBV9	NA	CASSVEAEGEQFF	TGTGCCAGCAGCGTAGAAGCGGAGGGTGAGCAGTTCTTC
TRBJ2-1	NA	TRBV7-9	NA	CASSSTSNNEQFF	TGTGCCAGCAGCTCCACTTCCAACAATGAGCAGTTCTTC
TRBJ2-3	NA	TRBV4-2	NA	CASSRTDTDTQYF	TGTGCCAGCAGCCGGACAGACACAGATACGCAGTATTTT
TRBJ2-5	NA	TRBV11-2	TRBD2	CASSSTSGRALVETQYF	TGTGCCAGCAGCTCAACCAGCGGGAGGGCCCTCGTAGAGACCCAGTACTTC
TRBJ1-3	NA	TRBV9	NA	CASSPGGNTIYF	TGTGCCAGCAGCCCAGGGGGAAACACCATATATTTT
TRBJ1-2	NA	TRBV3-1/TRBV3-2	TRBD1	CASSHQDRGPTGYTF	TGTGCCAGCAGCCACCAGGACAGGGGGCCGACGGGCTACACCTTC
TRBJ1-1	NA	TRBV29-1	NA	CSVDRGLNTEAFF	TGCAGCGTTGACAGAGGCTTGAACACTGAAGCTTTCTTT
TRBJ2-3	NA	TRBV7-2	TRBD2	CASSLGVGLAGKHTDTQYF	TGTGCCAGCAGCTTAGGGGTGGGGCTAGCGGGAAAGCACACAGATACGCAGTATTTT
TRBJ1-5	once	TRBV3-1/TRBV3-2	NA	CASSQAETDNQPQHF	TGTGCCAGCAGCCAAGCGGAGACAGACAATCAGCCCCAGCATTTT
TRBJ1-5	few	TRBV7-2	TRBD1	CASSPTGGNQPQHF	TGTGCCAGCAGCCCCACAGGGGGTAATCAGCCCCAGCATTTT
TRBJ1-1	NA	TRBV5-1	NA	CASSYEGFPNTEAFF	TGCGCCAGCAGCTATGAGGGTTTCCCGAACACTGAAGCTTTCTTT
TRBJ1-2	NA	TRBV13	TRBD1	CASSLGDRATRSYTF	TGTGCCAGCAGCTTAGGGGACAGGGCAACGAGAAGCTACACCTTC
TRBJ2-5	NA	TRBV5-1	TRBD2	CASRWTSGAQETQYF	TGCGCCAGCCGGTGGACTAGCGGGGCCCAAGAGACCCAGTACTTC
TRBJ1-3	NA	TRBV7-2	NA	CASSWSRSFGNTIYF	TGTGCCAGCAGCTGGTCCCGGTCTTTCGGAAACACCATATATTTT
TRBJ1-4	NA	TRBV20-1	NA	CSASQPQEGEKLFF	TGCAGTGCTAGTCAGCCTCAAGAGGGTGAAAAACTGTTTTTT
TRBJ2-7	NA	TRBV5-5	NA	CASRPPRVSYEQYF	TGTGCCAGCAGACCCCCCAGGGTTTCGTACGAGCAGTACTTC
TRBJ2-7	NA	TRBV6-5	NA	CASSHNRDPYEQYF	TGTGCCAGCAGTCACAACAGGGATCCCTACGAGCAGTACTTC
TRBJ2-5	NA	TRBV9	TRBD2	CASSVVGQGGETQYF	TGTGCCAGCAGCGTAGTTGGGCAGGGAGGGGAGACCCAGTACTTC
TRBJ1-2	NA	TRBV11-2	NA	CASSSESYGYTF	TGTGCCAGCAGCTCGGAAAGCTATGGCTACACCTTC
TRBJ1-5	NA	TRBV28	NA	CASVTGPQQPQHF	TGTGCCAGCGTAACCGGGCCCCAGCAGCCCCAGCATTTT
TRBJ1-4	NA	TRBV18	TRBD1	CASSQGTGVEANEKLFF	TGTGCCAGCTCACAAGGGACAGGGGTTGAAGCTAATGAAAAACTGTTTTTT
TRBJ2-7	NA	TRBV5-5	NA	CASSSPGSYEQYF	TGTGCCAGCAGCTCACCGGGCTCCTACGAGCAGTACTTC
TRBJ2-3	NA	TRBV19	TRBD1	CASKSLGSQGVLTQYF	TGTGCCAGTAAGAGTTTGGGGTCCCAGGGGGTTTTGACGCAGTATTTT
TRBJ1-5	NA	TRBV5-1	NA	CASSPGLHSNQPQHF	TGCGCCAGCAGCCCGGGACTTCATAGCAATCAGCCCCAGCATTTT
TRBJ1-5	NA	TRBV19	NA	CASSITDSFYQPQHF	TGTGCCAGTAGTATAACTGATAGTTTTTATCAGCCCCAGCATTTT
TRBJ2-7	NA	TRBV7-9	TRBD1	CASSLQGAEQYF	TGTGCCAGCAGCTTACAGGGGGCCGAGCAGTACTTC
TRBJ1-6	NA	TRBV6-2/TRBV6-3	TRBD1	CASSYPQALDRDNNSPLHF	TGTGCCAGCAGTTACCCCCAGGCTTTGGACAGGGACAATAATTCACCCCTCCACTTT
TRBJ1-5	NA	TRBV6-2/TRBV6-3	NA	CASSYYPLRVEGNQPQHF	TGTGCCAGCAGTTACTATCCTTTGAGGGTGGAAGGCAATCAGCCCCAGCATTTT
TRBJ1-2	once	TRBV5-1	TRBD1	CASSLGDSNYGYTF	TGCGCCAGCAGCTTGGGGGACAGCAACTATGGCTACACCTTC
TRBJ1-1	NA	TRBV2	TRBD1	CASMGRGSFTEAFF	TGTGCCAGCATGGGCAGGGGGTCTTTCACTGAAGCTTTCTTT
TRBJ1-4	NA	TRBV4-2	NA	CASSQEGATNEKLFF	TGTGCCAGCAGCCAAGAGGGGGCGACTAATGAAAAACTGTTTTTT
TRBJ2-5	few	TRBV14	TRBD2	CASSQGGRGGAGAQYF	TGTGCCAGCAGCCAAGGAGGACGCGGGGGAGCGGGGGCCCAGTACTTC
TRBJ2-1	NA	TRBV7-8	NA	CASSKGLPSSYNEQFF	TGTGCCAGCAGCAAGGGACTGCCCAGCTCCTACAATGAGCAGTTCTTC
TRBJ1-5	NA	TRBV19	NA	CASKKDTGRDQPQHF	TGTGCCAGTAAGAAGGATACAGGGAGGGATCAGCCCCAGCATTTT
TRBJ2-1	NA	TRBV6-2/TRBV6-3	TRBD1	CASSTDRGRLAPYNEQFF	TGTGCCAGCAGCACGGACAGGGGGCGCCTAGCCCCTTACAATGAGCAGTTCTTC
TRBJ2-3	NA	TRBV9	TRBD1	CASSRTGTGPPDSTQYF	TGTGCCAGCAGCCGTACTGGGACAGGCCCTCCCGATAGTACGCAGTATTTT
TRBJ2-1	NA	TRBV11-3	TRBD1	CASSSEGTGSSYNEQFF	TGTGCCAGCAGCTCGGAGGGGACAGGGAGCTCCTACAATGAGCAGTTCTTC
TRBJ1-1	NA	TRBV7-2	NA	CASRSVGGNTEAFF	TGTGCCAGCAGATCCGTGGGAGGGAACACTGAAGCTTTCTTT
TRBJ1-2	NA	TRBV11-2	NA	CASSMGYGYTF	TGTGCCAGCAGCATGGGCTATGGCTACACCTTC
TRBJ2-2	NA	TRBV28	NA	CASSLGGAPNTGELFF	TGTGCCAGCAGTTTGGGGGGGGCCCCGAACACCGGGGAGCTGTTTTTT
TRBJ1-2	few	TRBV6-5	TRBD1	CASSYPTGARVF	TGTGCCAGCAGTTACCCAACAGGGGCTCGAGTCTTC
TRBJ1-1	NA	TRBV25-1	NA	CATSARGLGTEAFF	TGTGCCACCAGTGCGAGGGGGTTGGGCACTGAAGCTTTCTTT
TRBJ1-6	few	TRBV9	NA	CASSVRAGNNSPLHF	TGTGCCAGCAGCGTAAGGGCAGGAAATAATTCACCCCTCCACTTT
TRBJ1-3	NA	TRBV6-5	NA	CASSPEYTGNTIYF	TGTGCCAGCAGCCCAGAGTATACTGGAAACACCATATATTTT